This TCR beta chain was sequenced in a study of human T cells and chemical hapten exposure. Study information: Alopecia areata, totalis or universalis was found in mostly female patients.

Time point in this sample: pre-sensitization, week 0. Treatment specified: therapeutic diphenylcyclopropenone sensitization with weekly scalp DPC. RNA extraction used unfractionated whole blood as the source of total RNA. With V trimmed by 4 bases and J by 5 bases, 8 bases remained unmatched. The germline V gene encodes CDR1 SGHTA and CDR2 FQGNSA. CDR3 length: 15 amino acids. TCRdb used MiXCR to reprocess the RACE reads, holding one entry per CDR3 protein. The sample records some 200,000 distinct CDR3 sequences, roughly 30% being singletons. This clonotype has just a few counts. This TCR was sampled from a woman aged 25 to 39 with alopecia areata. Some clones in this sample may be carry-over from other donors' samples. The sequences come from whole blood, collected in connection with sensitization to the hapten diphenylcyclopropenone (DPC). The gene calls are TRBV7-2 and TRBJ1-5; 7 positions agree with TRBD1. CDR3 bases: TGTGCCAGCAGCTCAACAGGGGCAAGGGATCAGCCCCAGCATTTT. Protein product: CASSSTGARDQPQHF.